This record covers a single T cell receptor beta chain. Its antigen is unknown. Described treatment: around 19 received Ad26.COV2.S at low or high dose, single or two shots; five or six received placebo; per-sample allocation not given. Vaccine and placebo recipients were sampled on day 63 after the first injection. Aged 18-55 years, donor was enrolled in Boston in 2020. An Ad26 vector that expressed Wuhan-strain SARS-CoV-2 spike constituted the vaccine. V lost 2 bases and J 8 bases, leaving 7 bases between the germline ends. The CDR3 runs to 13 residues. The data were taken from a study of Ad26.COV2.S vaccination and SARS-CoV-2 variants. Study-level information: Donor got 5x10^10 or 1x10^11 viral particles of Ad26.COV2.S. Notes on the study in general: The analyses of TCR breadth and depth may have understated the size of total T cell responses.

Sequencing used immunoSEQ multiplex PCR; TCRdb keeps in-frame clones, though not all of them. The repertoire holds approximately 350,000 clones, with roughly 91% as singletons. This receptor was obtained from a person aged 18-60 years who received the Ad26.COV2.S COVID-19 vaccine or a placebo. V gene TRBV12-3 or TRBV12-4 combines with J gene TRBJ1-6, with D unclear. The sequenced sample was peripheral blood, obtained in a trial of Ad26.COV2.S vaccine versus placebo. CDR3 bases: TGTGCCAGCAGTTTATACGTTGATTCACCCCTCCACTTT. This encodes CASSLYVDSPLHF.